This TCR beta chain was obtained from a study of T cell responses to AZD1222 COVID-19 vaccine. Study-level points and caveats: Receipt of two AZD1222 doses was followed by a rise in Spike-specific TCR breadth and depth. The study sampled repertoires only after the peak T cell response.

TCRdb keeps only in-frame clones here, not all; method: immunoSEQ multiplex PCR. Of 150,000 or so clones listed, about nine tenths were seen once; the top ten hold less than 3.5%. The germline gives CDR1 MGHDK, CDR2 SYGVNS. V was clipped by 4 bases and J by 5 bases, with 9 bases between them. The CDR3 runs 13 residues. In the case of this clone: The antigen is unknown.

This chain joins TRBV25-1 and TRBJ2-1; D is possibly TRBD2 (6 bases). The sequencing here drew on peripheral blood, taken on day 0 of AZD1222 vaccination. This clonotype was obtained from an adult in good health. The CDR3 here is CASSVPGDNEQFF. The CDR3, as DNA: TGTGCCAGCAGTGTCCCGGGAGACAATGAGCAGTTCTTC.